This passage covers 7 T cell receptor beta chains from one sample sequenced in a study of neurological immune-mediated disorders. TCRdb processed the 5' RACE reads anew with MiXCR; each CDR3 protein has one entry. The data show approximately 41,000 distinct CDR3 sequences, more than 2% seen once. The sample taken for sequencing was PBMCs. The receptor set was obtained from a young man with multiple sclerosis.

This clonotype has ten or more counts. The chain uses TRBV4-1 and TRBJ2-7, with 8 positions matching TRBD1. Germline CDR1 is MGHRA and CDR2 is YSYEKL. CDR3 length: 16 residues. After removal of 4 bases from V and 5 bases from J, the junction contained 13 bases not matched to a gene. As DNA, the CDR3 is TGCGCCAGCAGCCCCATCGGACAGGGAGGTGTTGACGAGCAGTACTTC. This gives the protein CASSPIGQGGVDEQYF.

This clonotype was found many times. This chain joins TRBV7-2 and TRBJ2-3; 9 positions match TRBD2. Germline CDR1 and CDR2: SGHTA and FQGNSA. J gave up 4 bases and V 3 bases, and 2 bases lay outside the gene matches. The CDR3 contains 14 residues. CDR3 DNA: TGTGCCAGCAGCTTTGCGGGGGGGGCAGATACGCAGTATTTT. It is translated as CASSFAGGADTQYF.

This clonotype was recorded at least ten times. CDR3 sequence reads: CSVSGGDKGNGYTF. The DNA of the CDR3 is TGCAGCGTTTCGGGAGGGGATAAGGGGAATGGCTACACCTTC. This chain uses TRBV29-1 with TRBJ1-2; TRBD1 is a possible D gene (5 bases). The CDR3 covers 14 residues. Germline CDR1 reads SQVTM; CDR2 reads ANQGSEA. Trimming stripped 5 bases from V and 6 bases from J, with 19 bases between.

This clonotype was recorded a few times. This chain links TRBV6-5 with TRBJ2-2; perhaps D is TRBD1 or TRBD2 (6 bases each). V was cut by 2 bases and J by 1 base, with 8 bases left in between. From germline, CDR1 is MNHEY and CDR2 SVGAGI. The length of the CDR3 is 15 residues. The CDR3 here is CASSYRGLNTGELFF. The DNA for the CDR3 is TGTGCCAGCAGTTACCGGGGGCTGAACACCGGGGAGCTGTTTTTT.

The sample holds many counts of this clonotype. The chain joins TRBV5-6 to TRBJ2-5; TRBD1 is a possible D gene (5 bases). CDR3 size: 15 residues. Germline V gene data show CDR1 as SGHDT and CDR2 as YYEEEE. V was clipped by 1 base and J by 5 bases, with 15 bases between them. The CDR3: CASSLLQPGRETQYF. For the CDR3, the DNA is TGTGCCAGCAGCTTGCTGCAACCAGGGCGGGAGACCCAGTACTTC.

This clonotype was seen at least ten times. J is TRBJ2-7 and V is TRBV27, with 7 bases matching TRBD2. Germline V gives CDR1 MNHEY, CDR2 SMNVEV (reference sequence). CDR3 length: 15 amino acids. Germline trimming cut 8 bases from V and 3 bases from J; bases unmatched to any gene: 13. In DNA, the CDR3 is TGTGCCAGCCGAGGACTAGAATTTGGCCGCTACGAGCAGTACTTC. Amino acids: CASRGLEFGRYEQYF.

This clonotype was picked up many times. The chain uses TRBV5-1 and TRBJ1-4; the match to TRBD1 covers 7 bases. Trimming took 4 bases from V and 8 from J; bases not matched to a gene: 8. Germline assignment: CDR1 SGHRS and CDR2 YFSETQ. This CDR3 comprises 14 residues. The CDR3 DNA follows: TGCGCCAGCAGCCAGGACAGGATTACGGAAAAACTGTTTTTT. This translates into CASSQDRITEKLFF.